This passage covers 22 T cell receptor beta chains from one sample sequenced in a study of blood T cell repertoires in COVID-19. Produced via immunoSEQ multiplex PCR; TCRdb's table is partial and in-frame only. Of about 200,000 clones in the sample, 85% to 90% are singletons; the top ten hold 0.6% to 0.9%. Specimen: peripheral blood. The receptor set was obtained from a woman in her seventies with acute or convalescent COVID-19.

The chain couples TRBV5-6 to TRBJ1-1; TRBD1 matches 10 bases. With V trimmed by 4 bases and J by 0 bases, 3 bases remained unmatched. Germline CDR1 and CDR2: SGHDT and YYEEEE. This CDR3 is built from 15 residues. In DNA form, the CDR3 reads TGTGCCAGCAGCGCGGGACAGGGGATGAACACTGAAGCTTTCTTT. Its translation is CASSAGQGMNTEAFF.

The count of this clone is one. The gene calls are TRBV5-5 and TRBJ2-5; maybe TRBD1 (6 bases). Per the germline V gene, CDR1 is SGHKS and CDR2 is YYEKEE (reference sequence). V lost 4 bases and J lost 7, with 14 bases in between. The CDR3 length is 13 residues. DNA of the CDR3: TGTGCCAGCAGCGTAGGACAGTCTCCGACCCAGTACTTC. This encodes CASSVGQSPTQYF.

The chain recombines TRBV2 with TRBJ1-6; D uncertain. V lost 6 bases and J 6 bases, leaving 15 bases between the germline ends. This CDR3 contains 15 residues. The V gene's germline CDR1 is SNHLY and CDR2 FYNNEI. The CDR3 here is CASRSTEAINSPLHF. CDR3 coding DNA: TGTGCCAGCAGGTCTACGGAGGCAATTAATTCACCCCTCCACTTT.

The chain couples TRBV10-2 to TRBJ1-2; tentative D call: TRBD1 (5 bases). Per germline, CDR1 WSHSY and CDR2 SAAADI. Trimming removed 10 bases at V and 2 bases at J, with 11 bases between. The CDR3 extends over 12 amino acids. DNA for the CDR3: TGCGCCACACAAGGGGTGAACTATGGCTACACCTTC. Encoded protein: CATQGVNYGYTF.

The genes are TRBV9 and TRBJ2-5, with 7 bases fitting TRBD1. CDR1 is SGDLS, CDR2 YYNGEE, per germline. CDR3 length equals 15 residues. V lost 0 bases and J lost 2; bases outside the gene matches: 4. The chain's CDR3 is CASSVGGTDQETQYF. CDR3 DNA: TGTGCCAGCAGCGTAGGGGGGACAGATCAAGAGACCCAGTACTTC.

The V call is TRBV7-9, the J call TRBJ2-3; D ambiguous. This CDR3 comprises 17 residues. Germline V gene lookup returns CDR1 SEHNR and CDR2 FQNEAQ (reference sequence). V gave up 7 bases and J gave up 1 base, with 21 bases separating them. The CDR3 bases are TGTGCCAGCACCCTTATTAAAATGCGGTTGGGCACAGATACGCAGTATTTT. The encoded protein is CASTLIKMRLGTDTQYF. Supplemented by reference TRBV7-9 and TRBJ2-3, the full variable domain reads DTGVSQNPRHKITKRGQNVTFRCDPISEHNRLYWYRQTLGQGPEFLTYFQNEAQLEKSRLLSDRFSAERPKGSFSTLEIQRTEQGDSAMYLCASTLIKMRLGTDTQYFGPGTRLTVL.

The V and J genes are TRBV28 and TRBJ2-3, with 10 positions matching TRBD2. CDR1 and CDR2 from the germline V gene are MDHEN and SYDVKM. V gave up 3 bases and J gave up 0 bases; unmatched junction bases: 9. The CDR3 runs 18 residues. The CDR3: CASSFSVLLAGSTDTQYF. DNA for the CDR3: TGTGCCAGCAGTTTTTCCGTCCTACTAGCGGGGAGCACAGATACGCAGTATTTT. Drawing the rest from reference TRBV28 and TRBJ2-3, the complete variable domain is DVKVTQSSRYLVKRTGEKVFLECVQDMDHENMFWYRQDPGLGLRLIYFSYDVKMKEKGDIPEGYSVSREKKERFSLILESASTNQTSMYLCASSFSVLLAGSTDTQYFGPGTRLTVL.

The chain combines TRBV6-5 with TRBJ1-3; D gene ambiguous. The CDR3 spans 15 residues. V lost 6 bases and J 2 bases, leaving 14 bases between the germline ends. Germline V gene sequence: CDR1 MNHEY, CDR2 SVGAGI. The CDR3 DNA is TGTGCCAGCAGCTACGATGCAGTACCTGGAAACACCATATATTTT. It translates to CASSYDAVPGNTIYF.

This chain connects TRBV15 to TRBJ1-5; the D gene is possibly TRBD1 (6 bases). Trimming pared 3 bases from V and 1 base from J, leaving 19 bases between. This CDR3 is built from 18 residues. The germline gives CDR1 LNHNV, CDR2 YYDKDF (reference sequence). CDR3 loop: CATSSALDYRVSNQPQHF. DNA of the CDR3: TGTGCCACCAGCAGTGCCCTAGATTACAGGGTGAGCAATCAGCCCCAGCATTTT.

The chain links TRBV12-3 or TRBV12-4 to TRBJ2-7, with D unresolved. The V end was cut by 5 bases, the J end by 6 bases, with 11 bases between. The CDR3 has 12 residues. The CDR3 loop is CASSLDTFEQYF. The CDR3 DNA reads TGTGCCAGCAGTCTCGACACATTCGAGCAGTACTTC.

This sequence joins TRBV2 and TRBJ1-2; D is uncertain. Germline CDR1 is SNHLY and CDR2 is FYNNEI. The CDR3 contains 15 residues. V lost 6 bases and J lost 0, with 14 bases in between. The CDR3 loop is CASRIGLGPNYGYTF. CDR3 bases: TGTGCCAGCAGAATAGGACTCGGCCCTAACTATGGCTACACCTTC.

The rearrangement links TRBV6-2 or TRBV6-3 to TRBJ1-1, with 9 bases fitting TRBD1. The V and J ends lost 6 bases and 1 base, in that order; junction bases with no gene match: 15. The CDR3 covers 18 residues. CDR1 and CDR2 (germline): MNHEY, SVGEGT. The chain's CDR3 is CASSPLQGAGGGNTEAFF. CDR3 in DNA: TGTGCCAGCAGCCCTCTACAGGGGGCCGGCGGCGGGAACACTGAAGCTTTCTTT.

The chain joins TRBV4-2 to TRBJ1-1; a possible D gene is TRBD1 (5 bases). Trimming took off 2 bases at V and 5 bases at J, with 15 bases between the two ends. Per germline, CDR1 LGHNA and CDR2 YNFKEQ. The CDR3 runs 15 residues. This CDR3 is CASSQPRVGRTEAFF. DNA for the CDR3: TGTGCCAGCAGCCAACCCAGGGTAGGAAGGACTGAAGCTTTCTTT.

This sequence joins TRBV5-6 and TRBJ2-1; the match to TRBD2 covers 11 bases. The CDR3 length is 15 residues. Trimming cost V 1 base and J 10 bases; bases outside gene matches: 7. Looked up from germline, CDR1 is SGHDT and CDR2 is YYEEEE. CDR3 protein: CASSLIPSGGPEQFF. CDR3 nucleotides: TGTGCCAGCAGCTTGATACCTAGCGGGGGGCCCGAGCAGTTCTTC. The complete variable domain, with remaining parts taken from reference TRBV5-6 and TRBJ2-1, reads DAGVTQSPTHLIKTRGQQVTLRCSPKSGHDTVSWYQQALGQGPQFIFQYYEEEERQRGNFPDRFSGHQFPNYSSELNVNALLLGDSALYLCASSLIPSGGPEQFFGPGTRLTVL.

The rearrangement uses TRBV10-2 and TRBJ1-5; TRBD1 might be the D (5 bases). Trimming took 6 bases from V and 6 from J, leaving 12 bases between them. The CDR3 sequence is 13 residues long. Germline lookup yields CDR1 WSHSY and CDR2 SAAADI. Written as DNA, the CDR3 is TGCGCCAGCAGCCGTGCAGGGTTTCAGCCCCAGCATTTT. Encoded protein: CASSRAGFQPQHF.

The chain carries TRBV5-1 and TRBJ1-6; D possibly corresponds to TRBD1 (5 bases). Germline loops: CDR1 SGHRS, CDR2 YFSETQ. Trimming removed 4 bases at V and 7 bases at J, with 21 bases between. The CDR3 extends over 17 amino acids. CDR3 protein: CASSLRTGGPGNSPLHF. The CDR3, as DNA: TGCGCCAGCAGCCTAAGAACAGGCGGTCCCGGGAATTCACCCCTCCACTTT.

The rearrangement joins TRBV28 to TRBJ2-7; the D gene is possibly TRBD1 (5 bases). Germline lookup yields CDR1 MDHEN and CDR2 SYDVKM. The V end was cut by 8 bases, the J end by 0 bases, with 14 bases between. The CDR3 runs to 14 residues. CDR3 nucleotides: TGTGCCAGCCTGACGCGAGACAGCTCCTACGAGCAGTACTTC. Encoded protein: CASLTRDSSYEQYF.

The chain has TRBV6-5 and TRBJ1-2; TRBD1 matches at 10 bases. Looked up from germline, CDR1 is MNHEY and CDR2 is SVGAGI. The CDR3 consists of 13 residues. J was trimmed by 5 bases and V by 5 bases; bases with no gene match: 2. The CDR3 protein is CASSRQGAYGYTF. DNA for the CDR3: TGTGCCAGCAGTCGACAGGGGGCGTATGGCTACACCTTC.

This chain uses TRBV7-9 with TRBJ1-2, with D possibly TRBD1 on 5 matching bases. With 2 bases removed from V and 8 bases from J, the gap between germline ends came to 12 bases. This CDR3 has 13 amino acids. Germline lookup yields CDR1 SEHNR and CDR2 FQNEAQ (reference sequence). CDR3 amino acids: CASSLPPDTGYTF. The CDR3 DNA follows: TGTGCCAGCAGCTTACCCCCGGACACGGGCTACACCTTC.

The chain is built from TRBV2 and TRBJ1-1; TRBD1 aligns across 7 bases. With V trimmed by 6 bases and J by 7 bases, 8 bases remained unmatched. The length of the CDR3 is 13 residues. Germline loops: CDR1 SNHLY, CDR2 FYNNEI. The CDR3 loop reads CASRDRAAGEAFF. The DNA for the CDR3 is TGTGCCAGCAGAGACAGGGCGGCCGGTGAAGCTTTCTTT.

The genes are TRBV7-9 and TRBJ2-3; 7 nucleotides line up with TRBD2. Germline V lookup: CDR1 SEHNR, CDR2 FQNEAQ (reference sequence). The trim removed 4 bases at V and 1 base at J, leaving 8 bases unmatched. CDR3 length: 16 amino acids. CDR3 sequence reads: CASSSTGLLRTDTQYF. DNA for the CDR3: TGTGCCAGCAGCTCCACGGGACTATTACGCACAGATACGCAGTATTTT.

This clone has a handful of counts. The chain uses TRBV27 and TRBJ2-5, with 8 bases fitting TRBD1. CDR1 is MNHEY and CDR2 is SMNVEV in the germline V gene (reference sequence). The CDR3 is made up of 13 amino acids. The V segment lost 3 bases and the J segment 4 bases; nucleotides outside the gene matches: 1. CDR3 DNA: TGTGCCAGCAGTTTCCAGGGGGCAGAGACCCAGTACTTC. It encodes CASSFQGAETQYF.